The rows below give T cell receptor beta chains drawn from one sample of a study of CD8 T cells in ankylosing spondylitis. Using its own MiXCR run on the 5' RACE reads, TCRdb lists one record per CDR3 protein. The repertoire holds 500,000 to 550,000 distinct CDR3 sequences, 12% seen once, with 6.5% to 7% in the top ten. Source material: blood, either unsorted or a sorted T cell fraction (not recorded which). These receptors came from a male donor with ankylosing spondylitis. Both conserved end residues are part of each CDR3. The order of the fields is V gene, J gene, CDR3 protein.

v_call: TRBV7-8; j_call: TRBJ2-5; cdr3_aa: CASILRGESRETQYF
v_call: TRBV5-1; j_call: TRBJ1-5; cdr3_aa: CASSLSGIGDQPQHF
v_call: TRBV6-2/TRBV6-3; j_call: TRBJ1-5; cdr3_aa: CASRGRTGGSNQPQHF
v_call: TRBV29-1; j_call: TRBJ2-5; cdr3_aa: CSVGRAPETQYF
v_call: TRBV5-4; j_call: TRBJ2-6; cdr3_aa: CASSSGQGRAGANVLTF
v_call: TRBV28; j_call: TRBJ1-5; cdr3_aa: CASSLIGGVNQPQHF
v_call: TRBV20-1; j_call: TRBJ2-5; cdr3_aa: CSASRLVGETQYF
v_call: TRBV10-2; j_call: TRBJ2-3; cdr3_aa: CASSDEQGWGTDTQYF
v_call: TRBV15; j_call: TRBJ2-5; cdr3_aa: CATSLGTIGETQYF
v_call: TRBV5-1; j_call: TRBJ2-1; cdr3_aa: CASSTSTGNNEQFF
v_call: TRBV5-1; j_call: TRBJ2-2; cdr3_aa: CASSFAGRAVSGELFF
v_call: TRBV30; j_call: TRBJ2-2; cdr3_aa: CAWNLGGATGELFF
v_call: TRBV3-1; j_call: TRBJ1-1; cdr3_aa: CASSQDHPDTEAFF
v_call: TRBV27; j_call: TRBJ2-3; cdr3_aa: CASSLQRGGDTDTQYF
v_call: TRBV14; j_call: TRBJ1-1; cdr3_aa: CASSQDEGAAEAFF
v_call: TRBV11-3; j_call: TRBJ2-1; cdr3_aa: CASSSQPGLALHNEQFF
v_call: TRBV2; j_call: TRBJ1-1; cdr3_aa: CASSPDRAEGAFF
v_call: TRBV28; j_call: TRBJ1-3; cdr3_aa: CASTASGSGNTIYF
v_call: TRBV29-1; j_call: TRBJ2-7; cdr3_aa: CSVGGLAGVYEQYF
v_call: TRBV6-1; j_call: TRBJ1-1; cdr3_aa: CASSRTLGTSGWLNTEAFF
v_call: TRBV18; j_call: TRBJ2-3; cdr3_aa: CASSPRVIADTQYF
v_call: TRBV6-2/TRBV6-3; j_call: TRBJ1-2; cdr3_aa: CASSSLTDYGYTF
v_call: TRBV5-1; j_call: TRBJ2-7; cdr3_aa: CASSLGGQGNYEQYF
v_call: TRBV12-3/TRBV12-4; j_call: TRBJ1-4; cdr3_aa: CATGQTENEKLFF
v_call: TRBV28; j_call: TRBJ2-1; cdr3_aa: CASREASGRLRGDEQFF
v_call: TRBV3-1; j_call: TRBJ2-2; cdr3_aa: CASSQIDPTGELFF
v_call: TRBV5-1; j_call: TRBJ1-1; cdr3_aa: CASSEGQPNTEAFF
v_call: TRBV6-1; j_call: TRBJ2-7; cdr3_aa: CASSAPGRYYEQYF
v_call: TRBV6-4; j_call: TRBJ2-1; cdr3_aa: CASSESFTNEQFF
v_call: TRBV20-1; j_call: TRBJ2-7; cdr3_aa: CSAAGTSGAYEQYF
v_call: TRBV4-2; j_call: TRBJ1-1; cdr3_aa: CASSPASEPEAFF
v_call: TRBV20-1; j_call: TRBJ2-2; cdr3_aa: CSASGLAGGTGELFF
v_call: TRBV7-2; j_call: TRBJ2-4; cdr3_aa: CASSLLAKNIQYF
v_call: TRBV12-3/TRBV12-4; j_call: TRBJ2-1; cdr3_aa: CASSSRINNEQFF
v_call: TRBV12-3/TRBV12-4; j_call: TRBJ2-1; cdr3_aa: CASSLESGRAQGDEQFF
v_call: TRBV11-1; j_call: TRBJ2-1; cdr3_aa: CASSLGRLTSGGEQFF
v_call: TRBV10-1; j_call: TRBJ2-2; cdr3_aa: CASAATGELFF
v_call: TRBV5-1; j_call: TRBJ2-5; cdr3_aa: CASSQWGGGTTQETQYF
v_call: TRBV21-1; j_call: TRBJ1-2; cdr3_aa: CASSKLEYGYTF
v_call: TRBV25-1; j_call: TRBJ1-1; cdr3_aa: CASSAAGTGKNTEAFF
v_call: TRBV5-1; j_call: TRBJ2-1; cdr3_aa: CASRIAWSSYNEQFF
v_call: TRBV5-1; j_call: TRBJ2-1; cdr3_aa: CASSLGGYILDEQFF
v_call: TRBV24-1; j_call: TRBJ2-1; cdr3_aa: CATSDPTASSYNEQFF
v_call: TRBV10-2; j_call: TRBJ1-2; cdr3_aa: CASSESLGQGYGYTF
v_call: TRBV7-9; j_call: TRBJ1-2; cdr3_aa: CASSSSGTGGYGYTF
v_call: TRBV6-1; j_call: TRBJ2-1; cdr3_aa: CASRGTVPFNEQFF
v_call: TRBV14; j_call: TRBJ1-2; cdr3_aa: CASSQDRSYGYTF